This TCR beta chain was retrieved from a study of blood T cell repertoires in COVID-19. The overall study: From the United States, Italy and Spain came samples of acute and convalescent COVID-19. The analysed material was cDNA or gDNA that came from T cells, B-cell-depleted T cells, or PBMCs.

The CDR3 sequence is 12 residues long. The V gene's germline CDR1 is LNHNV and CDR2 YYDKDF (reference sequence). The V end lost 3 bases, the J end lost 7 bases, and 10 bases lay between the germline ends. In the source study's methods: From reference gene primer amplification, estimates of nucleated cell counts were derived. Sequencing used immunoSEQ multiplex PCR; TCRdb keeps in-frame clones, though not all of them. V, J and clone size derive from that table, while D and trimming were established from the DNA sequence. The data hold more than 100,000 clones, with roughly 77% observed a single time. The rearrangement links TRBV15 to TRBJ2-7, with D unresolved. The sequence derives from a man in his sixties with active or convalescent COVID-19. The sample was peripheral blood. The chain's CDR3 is CATSSPSREQYF. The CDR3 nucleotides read TGTGCCACCAGCAGCCCGAGCCGGGAGCAGTACTTC.